This is a list of T cell receptor beta chains from one sample in a study of blood T cell repertoires in COVID-19. Measured with immunoSEQ multiplex PCR; TCRdb has only the in-frame clones, and not every one. The sample has 200,000 to 250,000 clones, roughly 90% seen once; the top ten hold roughly 2%. The sequencing sample was made of peripheral blood. The receptors here all came from a woman in her forties who had recovered from COVID-19. Both conserved end residues are part of each CDR3. A D gene is named only where the DNA matches it firmly. Some rows have no size entry. The others give once, few or many, or a class for an expanded clone.

D gene: -
J gene: TRBJ1-2
clone size: once
V gene: TRBV3-1/TRBV3-2
CDR3 length: 13
CDR3 DNA: TGTGCCAGCAGCCACTTGGGTGGGCTTGGCTACACCTTC
CDR3 protein: CASSHLGGLGYTF

D gene: TRBD2
J gene: TRBJ2-5
clone size: -
V gene: TRBV5-8
CDR3 length: 18
CDR3 DNA: TGTGCCAGCAGCTTCCCTGAGAAGCGGGGGGGCCTGGTAGAGACCCAGTACTTC
CDR3 protein: CASSFPEKRGGLVETQYF

D gene: TRBD2
J gene: TRBJ2-7
clone size: -
V gene: TRBV9
CDR3 length: 15
CDR3 DNA: TGTGCCAGCAGCCCTAGCGGGGCTAGCTCCTACGAGCAGTACTTC
CDR3 protein: CASSPSGASSYEQYF

D gene: TRBD1
J gene: TRBJ1-5
clone size: -
V gene: TRBV4-1
CDR3 length: 17
CDR3 DNA: TGCGCCAGCAGTCGCTGGACAGGGGGCTTCGGCAATCAGCCCCAGCATTTT
CDR3 protein: CASSRWTGGFGNQPQHF

D gene: -
J gene: TRBJ1-5
clone size: -
V gene: TRBV5-3
CDR3 length: 16
CDR3 DNA: TGTGCCAGAAGCTTCGGCCCAGGGCTTGGCAATCAGCCCCAGCATTTT
CDR3 protein: CARSFGPGLGNQPQHF

D gene: -
J gene: TRBJ2-7
clone size: -
V gene: TRBV28
CDR3 length: 12
CDR3 DNA: TGTGCCAGCAGTTTCCGGTCCTACGAGCAGTACTTC
CDR3 protein: CASSFRSYEQYF

D gene: -
J gene: TRBJ2-7
clone size: -
V gene: TRBV9
CDR3 length: 11
CDR3 DNA: TGTGCCAGCAGCTCCTACCACGAGCAGTACTTC
CDR3 protein: CASSSYHEQYF

D gene: TRBD2
J gene: TRBJ2-1
clone size: -
V gene: TRBV6-5
CDR3 length: 13
CDR3 DNA: TGTGCCAGTCGACTAGCGGGAAACAATGAGCAGTTCTTC
CDR3 protein: CASRLAGNNEQFF

D gene: -
J gene: TRBJ1-1
clone size: -
V gene: TRBV3-1/TRBV3-2
CDR3 length: 15
CDR3 DNA: TGTGCCAGCAGCTCGACGGGACGGACTAAAACTGAAGCTTTCTTT
CDR3 protein: CASSSTGRTKTEAFF

D gene: -
J gene: TRBJ1-5
clone size: -
V gene: TRBV18
CDR3 length: 17
CDR3 DNA: TGTGCCAGCTCACCTTCGGGTATTGGCAACGGCGGCCAGCCCCAGCATTTT
CDR3 protein: CASSPSGIGNGGQPQHF

D gene: -
J gene: TRBJ2-5
clone size: -
V gene: TRBV6-5
CDR3 length: 15
CDR3 DNA: TGTGCCAGCAGTACAAGACAGGCGTCTTTAGAGACCCAGTACTTC
CDR3 protein: CASSTRQASLETQYF

D gene: -
J gene: TRBJ2-5
clone size: few
V gene: TRBV5-4
CDR3 length: 14
CDR3 DNA: TGTGCCAGCAGCTTGGAGCAGGGTCAAGAGACCCAGTACTTC
CDR3 protein: CASSLEQGQETQYF

D gene: TRBD2
J gene: TRBJ2-1
clone size: -
V gene: TRBV5-1
CDR3 length: 12
CDR3 DNA: TGCGCCAGCAGGGGAGGGGTGCCTGAGCAGTTCTTC
CDR3 protein: CASRGGVPEQFF

D gene: TRBD1
J gene: TRBJ1-2
clone size: -
V gene: TRBV5-6
CDR3 length: 16
CDR3 DNA: TGTGCCAGCAGCCACCGAAGGACAGGGGCAAACTATGGCTACACCTTC
CDR3 protein: CASSHRRTGANYGYTF

D gene: TRBD1
J gene: TRBJ2-6
clone size: few
V gene: TRBV18
CDR3 length: 17
CDR3 DNA: TGTGCCAGCTCACACCGACAGGGCAACTCTGGGGCCAACGTCCTGACTTTC
CDR3 protein: CASSHRQGNSGANVLTF

D gene: -
J gene: TRBJ2-3
clone size: -
V gene: TRBV5-1
CDR3 length: 15
CDR3 DNA: TGCGCCAGCAGCCTTGCGAGCGAGAGGACAGATACGCAGTATTTT
CDR3 protein: CASSLASERTDTQYF

D gene: TRBD1
J gene: TRBJ2-7
clone size: -
V gene: TRBV4-1
CDR3 length: 15
CDR3 DNA: TGCGCCAGCAGCCAAGTTCCGGGACAGGGCTACGAGCAGTACTTC
CDR3 protein: CASSQVPGQGYEQYF

D gene: TRBD1
J gene: TRBJ1-1
clone size: -
V gene: TRBV14
CDR3 length: 14
CDR3 DNA: TGTGCCAGCAGCCAGGACAGGGGACACACTGAAGCTTTCTTT
CDR3 protein: CASSQDRGHTEAFF

D gene: TRBD1
J gene: TRBJ2-7
clone size: -
V gene: TRBV6-6
CDR3 length: 16
CDR3 DNA: TGTGCCAGCAGTCAAGGGACAGGTTTCGGGAGAGCGGAGCAGTACTTC
CDR3 protein: CASSQGTGFGRAEQYF

D gene: -
J gene: TRBJ1-6
clone size: few
V gene: TRBV3-1/TRBV3-2
CDR3 length: 15
CDR3 DNA: TGTGCCAGCAGCGGAAGGGGCTCCTATAATTCACCCCTCCACTTT
CDR3 protein: CASSGRGSYNSPLHF

D gene: -
J gene: TRBJ2-1
clone size: -
V gene: TRBV4-2
CDR3 length: 16
CDR3 DNA: TGTGCCAGCAGCCAAGACCGCGGCGAAAACCACAATGAGCAGTTCTTC
CDR3 protein: CASSQDRGENHNEQFF

D gene: TRBD2
J gene: TRBJ2-1
clone size: -
V gene: TRBV11-2
CDR3 length: 17
CDR3 DNA: TGTGCCAGCAGCTTCCGGACTAGCGGGCCCCAGGAGGATGAGCAGTTCTTC
CDR3 protein: CASSFRTSGPQEDEQFF

D gene: TRBD2
J gene: TRBJ2-7
clone size: few
V gene: TRBV19
CDR3 length: 17
CDR3 DNA: TGTGCCAGTAGTATAGGGTCAGAGCTAGCGGGATCCTACGAGCAGTACTTC
CDR3 protein: CASSIGSELAGSYEQYF

D gene: -
J gene: TRBJ2-5
clone size: -
V gene: TRBV11-3
CDR3 length: 16
CDR3 DNA: TGTGCCAGCAGCCTCTCCCGGGGGTGGGAAGGGGAGACCCAGTACTTC
CDR3 protein: CASSLSRGWEGETQYF

D gene: TRBD2
J gene: TRBJ2-1
clone size: few
V gene: TRBV7-2
CDR3 length: 16
CDR3 DNA: TGTGCCAGCAGCTTCCATAGCGGGAGGACTTACAATGAGCAGTTCTTC
CDR3 protein: CASSFHSGRTYNEQFF

D gene: TRBD2
J gene: TRBJ2-1
clone size: -
V gene: TRBV18
CDR3 length: 16
CDR3 DNA: TGTGCCAGCTCACCACTTACTAGCGGGAAGGTCGATGAGCAGTTCTTC
CDR3 protein: CASSPLTSGKVDEQFF

D gene: -
J gene: TRBJ1-5
clone size: many
V gene: TRBV5-8
CDR3 length: 16
CDR3 DNA: TGTGCCAGCAGCCCGACAGGCCCTTGGGGCAATCAGCCCCAGCATTTT
CDR3 protein: CASSPTGPWGNQPQHF